These T cell receptor beta chains were read from a single sample in a study of blood T cells in healthy people across ages. A single record per CDR3 protein comes from TCRdb applying MiXCR to the 5' RACE reads. Of more than 900,000 distinct CDR3 sequences listed, roughly 29% are singletons. The data also belong to a second study, concerning T cells of mothers and their children.

The sequenced sample was blood. The receptors stem from a woman in her thirties or forties in good health. Each CDR3 is given with its conserved first and last residue. The order of the fields is V gene, J gene, D gene, CDR3 protein. D genes are given only for firm matches.

V gene: TRBV6-5; J gene: TRBJ2-5; D gene: TRBD2; CDR3 protein: CASTSGLAGLETQYF
V gene: TRBV6-2/TRBV6-3; J gene: TRBJ2-1; D gene: TRBD2; CDR3 protein: CASSSPLAGTYNEQFF
V gene: TRBV5-1; J gene: .; D gene: .; CDR3 protein: CASSRERSTYEQYF
V gene: TRBV9; J gene: TRBJ1-1; D gene: .; CDR3 protein: CASSVGGYTEAFF
V gene: TRBV29-1; J gene: TRBJ1-1; D gene: TRBD1; CDR3 protein: CSARGQEGNTEAFF
V gene: TRBV7-9; J gene: TRBJ2-5; D gene: .; CDR3 protein: CASSLEHRGGETQYF
V gene: TRBV7-2; J gene: TRBJ2-7; D gene: TRBD1; CDR3 protein: CASSEGQGGPYEQYF
V gene: TRBV12-3/TRBV12-4; J gene: TRBJ2-7; D gene: TRBD2; CDR3 protein: CASSLALRTSGGTYEQYF
V gene: TRBV5-1; J gene: TRBJ2-3; D gene: TRBD1; CDR3 protein: CASSLDGTGAADTQYF
V gene: TRBV7-2; J gene: TRBJ1-1; D gene: .; CDR3 protein: CASSFATLTEAFF
V gene: TRBV28; J gene: TRBJ2-1; D gene: TRBD2; CDR3 protein: CASSLFLRGSYNEQFF
V gene: TRBV28; J gene: TRBJ1-2; D gene: TRBD1; CDR3 protein: CTSSLGQALYGYTF
V gene: TRBV30; J gene: TRBJ2-6; D gene: .; CDR3 protein: CAWSSGVGSGANVLTF
V gene: TRBV2; J gene: TRBJ2-7; D gene: TRBD1; CDR3 protein: CASNEDRGREQYF
V gene: TRBV12-3/TRBV12-4; J gene: TRBJ1-6; D gene: TRBD1; CDR3 protein: CASSPRTGGSRSPLHF
V gene: TRBV7-9; J gene: TRBJ1-1; D gene: .; CDR3 protein: CASSLAPGTNTEAFF
V gene: TRBV12-3/TRBV12-4; J gene: TRBJ1-1; D gene: .; CDR3 protein: CASSFGTSGRSTEAFF
V gene: TRBV6-5; J gene: TRBJ2-7; D gene: .; CDR3 protein: CASSYSHQTGAGNYEQYF
V gene: TRBV20-1; J gene: TRBJ2-1; D gene: .; CDR3 protein: CSASSMGYEQFF